This TCR beta chain stems from a study of cytomegalovirus exposure and HLA in healthy donors. Study outcomes and limitations: The productive fraction for most TCR beta V segments was about 90% or about 30% in an earlier analysis. Indistinguishability led to the exclusion of some V segments, TRBV6-2 and TRBV6-3 included.

Primers included in the PCR were 60 Vbeta and 13 Jbeta primers. Per the authors' pipeline: Later reanalysis found around 80 million unique TCR beta chains, roughly 9.9 million of them shared. Sequenced by immunoSEQ multiplex PCR; TCRdb stores in-frame clones only, minus some. V, J and clone size are taken as reported in that table, and D and trimming were inferred from the DNA itself. The profile shows about 160,000 clones, over 70% of them singletons. Germline-derived CDR1 and CDR2 are SGHDT and YYEEEE. The CDR3 sequence is 13 residues long. The V end lost 0 bases, the J end lost 5 bases, and 9 bases lay between the germline ends. This clone was seen a handful of times. What it binds is unknown.

This TCR was sampled from a woman between 50 and 59 years old in good health and CMV-seropositive. Sequencing was performed on PBMCs. The V gene is TRBV5-6, the J gene TRBJ2-7; the D gene is possibly TRBD1 (5 bases). CDR3 DNA: TGTGCCAGCAGCTTGGGGGGCGTCCACGAGCAGTACTTC. This codes for CASSLGGVHEQYF. Variable domain in full (rest from reference TRBV5-6 and TRBJ2-7): DAGVTQSPTHLIKTRGQQVTLRCSPKSGHDTVSWYQQALGQGPQFIFQYYEEEERQRGNFPDRFSGHQFPNYSSELNVNALLLGDSALYLCASSLGGVHEQYFGPGTRLTVT.